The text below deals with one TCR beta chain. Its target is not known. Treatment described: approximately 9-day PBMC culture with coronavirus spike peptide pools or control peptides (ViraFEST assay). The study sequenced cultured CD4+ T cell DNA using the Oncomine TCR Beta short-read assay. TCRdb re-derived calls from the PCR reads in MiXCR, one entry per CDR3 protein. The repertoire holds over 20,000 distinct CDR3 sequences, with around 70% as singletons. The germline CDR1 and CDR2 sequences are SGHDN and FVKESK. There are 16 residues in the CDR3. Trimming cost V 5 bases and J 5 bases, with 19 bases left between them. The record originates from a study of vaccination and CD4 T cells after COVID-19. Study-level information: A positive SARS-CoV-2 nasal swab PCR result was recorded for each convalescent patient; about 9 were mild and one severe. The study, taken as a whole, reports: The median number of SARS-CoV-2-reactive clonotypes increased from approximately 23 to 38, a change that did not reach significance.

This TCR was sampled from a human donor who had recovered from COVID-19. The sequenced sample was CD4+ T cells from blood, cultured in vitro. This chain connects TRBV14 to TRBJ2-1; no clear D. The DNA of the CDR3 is TGTGCCAGCAGCGCCCTTCGGCGATACGCCCACAATGAGCAGTTCTTC. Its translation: CASSALRRYAHNEQFF.